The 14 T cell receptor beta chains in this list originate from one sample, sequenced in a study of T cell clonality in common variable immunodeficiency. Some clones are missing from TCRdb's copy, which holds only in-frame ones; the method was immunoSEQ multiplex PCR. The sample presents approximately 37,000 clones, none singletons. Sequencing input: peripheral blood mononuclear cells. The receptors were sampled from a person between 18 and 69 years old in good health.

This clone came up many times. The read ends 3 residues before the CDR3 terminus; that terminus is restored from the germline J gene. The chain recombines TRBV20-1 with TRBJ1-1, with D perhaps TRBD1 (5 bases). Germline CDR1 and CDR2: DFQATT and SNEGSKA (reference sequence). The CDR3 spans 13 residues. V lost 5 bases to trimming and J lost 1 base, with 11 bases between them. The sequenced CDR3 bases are TGCAGTGCTGCCGACAGAGAGAACACTGAA. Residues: CSAADRENTE. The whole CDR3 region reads CSAADRENTEAFF.

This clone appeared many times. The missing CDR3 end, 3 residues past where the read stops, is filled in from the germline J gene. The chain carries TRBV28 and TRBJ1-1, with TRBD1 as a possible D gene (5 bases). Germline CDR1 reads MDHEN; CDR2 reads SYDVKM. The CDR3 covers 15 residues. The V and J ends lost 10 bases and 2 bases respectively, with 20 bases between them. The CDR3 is CATIEGRVANTEAFF. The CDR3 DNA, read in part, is TGTGCCACCATAGAGGGGCGCGTGGCAAACACTGAA.

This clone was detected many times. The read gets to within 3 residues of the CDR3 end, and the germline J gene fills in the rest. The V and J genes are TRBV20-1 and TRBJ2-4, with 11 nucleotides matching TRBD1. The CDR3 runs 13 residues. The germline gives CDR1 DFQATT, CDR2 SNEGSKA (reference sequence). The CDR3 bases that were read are TGCAGTGCTAGGGAAGGGACAGGGGGAGGT. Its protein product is CSAREGTGGG. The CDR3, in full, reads CSAREGTGGGQYF.

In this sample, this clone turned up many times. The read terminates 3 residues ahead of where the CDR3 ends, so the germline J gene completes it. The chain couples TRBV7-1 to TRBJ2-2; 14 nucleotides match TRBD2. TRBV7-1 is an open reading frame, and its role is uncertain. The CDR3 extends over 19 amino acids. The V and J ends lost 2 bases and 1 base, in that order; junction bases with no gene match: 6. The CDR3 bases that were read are TGTGCCAGCAGCTCACTAAGGACTAGCGGGAGGCAGAACACCGGGGAG. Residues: CASSSLRTSGRQNTGE. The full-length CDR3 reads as CASSSLRTSGRQNTGELFF.

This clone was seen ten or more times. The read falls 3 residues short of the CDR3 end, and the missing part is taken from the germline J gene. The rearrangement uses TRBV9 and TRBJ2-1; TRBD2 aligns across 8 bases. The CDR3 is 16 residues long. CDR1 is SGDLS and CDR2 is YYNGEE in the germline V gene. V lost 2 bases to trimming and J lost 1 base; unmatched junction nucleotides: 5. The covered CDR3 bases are TGTGCCAGCAGCGTGGGGCTAGCGGGTTCCTACAATGAG. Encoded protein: CASSVGLAGSYNE. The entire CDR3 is CASSVGLAGSYNEQFF.

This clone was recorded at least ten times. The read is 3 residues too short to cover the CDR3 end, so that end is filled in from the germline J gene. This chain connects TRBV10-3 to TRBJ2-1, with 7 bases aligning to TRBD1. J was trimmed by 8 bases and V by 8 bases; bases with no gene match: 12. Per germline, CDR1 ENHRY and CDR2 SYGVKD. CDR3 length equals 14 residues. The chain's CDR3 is CAIRVTGTSDEQFF. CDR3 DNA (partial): TGTGCCATCCGGGTGACAGGGACAAGTGATGAG.

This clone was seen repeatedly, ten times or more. The CDR3 loop is CAWRGGQPNQPQHF. The sequenced part of the CDR3 DNA is TGTGCCTGGAGGGGGGGACAGCCTAATCAGCCC. V is TRBV30 and J is TRBJ1-5; TRBD1 agrees at 7 bases. The read falls 3 residues short of the CDR3 end, and the missing part is taken from the germline J gene. Germline V gene lookup returns CDR1 GTSNPN and CDR2 SVGIG (reference sequence). V shed 3 bases, J shed 4 bases, and the junction held 6 bases outside the gene matches. The CDR3 has 14 amino acids. The complete variable domain, with remaining parts taken from reference TRBV30 and TRBJ1-5, reads SQTIHQWPATLVQPVGSPLSLECTVEGTSNPNLYWYRQAAGRGLQLLFYSVGIGQISSEVPQNLSASRPQDRQFILSSKKLLLSDSGFYLCAWRGGQPNQPQHFGDGTRLSIL.

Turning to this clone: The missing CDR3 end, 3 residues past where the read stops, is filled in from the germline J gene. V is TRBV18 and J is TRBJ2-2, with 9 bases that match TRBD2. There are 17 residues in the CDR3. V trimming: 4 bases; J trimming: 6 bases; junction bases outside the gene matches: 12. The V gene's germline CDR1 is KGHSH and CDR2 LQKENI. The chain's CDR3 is CASSRRQLAGEAGELFF. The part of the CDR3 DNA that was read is TGTGCCAGCTCACGGAGACAGTTAGCGGGAGAGGCCGGGGAG. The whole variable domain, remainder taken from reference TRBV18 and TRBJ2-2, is NAGVMQNPRHLVRRRGQEARLRCSPMKGHSHVYWYRQLPEEGLKFMVYLQKENIIDESGMPKERFSAEFPKEGPSILRIQQVVRGDSAAYFCASSRRQLAGEAGELFFGEGSRLTVL.

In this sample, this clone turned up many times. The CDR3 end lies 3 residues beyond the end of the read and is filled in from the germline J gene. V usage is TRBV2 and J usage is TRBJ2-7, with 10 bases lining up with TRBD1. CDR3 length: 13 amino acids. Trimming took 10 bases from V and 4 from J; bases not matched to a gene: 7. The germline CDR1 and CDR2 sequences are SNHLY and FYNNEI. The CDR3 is CATSRTGGYEQYF. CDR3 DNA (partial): TGTGCCACGAGTCGGACAGGGGGGTACGAG. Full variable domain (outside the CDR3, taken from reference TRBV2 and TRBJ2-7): EPEVTQTPSHQVTQMGQEVILRCVPISNHLYFYWYRQILGQKVEFLVSFYNNEISEKSEIFDDQFSVERPDGSNFTLKIRSTKLEDSAMYFCATSRTGGYEQYFGPGTRLTVT.

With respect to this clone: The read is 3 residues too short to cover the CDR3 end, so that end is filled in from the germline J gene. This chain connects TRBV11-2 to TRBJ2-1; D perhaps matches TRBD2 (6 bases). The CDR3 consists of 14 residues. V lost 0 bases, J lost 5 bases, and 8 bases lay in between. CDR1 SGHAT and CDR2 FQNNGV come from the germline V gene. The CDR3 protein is CASSLDGTDNEQFF. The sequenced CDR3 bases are TGTGCCAGCAGCTTAGATGGGACTGACAATGAG.

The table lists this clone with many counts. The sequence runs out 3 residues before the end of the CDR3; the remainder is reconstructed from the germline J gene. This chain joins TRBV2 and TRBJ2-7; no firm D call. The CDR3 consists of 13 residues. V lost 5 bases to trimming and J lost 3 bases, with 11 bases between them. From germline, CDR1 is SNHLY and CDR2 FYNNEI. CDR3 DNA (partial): TGTGCCAGCAGTAGGCAGTCTTTCTACGAG. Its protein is CASSRQSFYE. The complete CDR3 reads CASSRQSFYEQYF.

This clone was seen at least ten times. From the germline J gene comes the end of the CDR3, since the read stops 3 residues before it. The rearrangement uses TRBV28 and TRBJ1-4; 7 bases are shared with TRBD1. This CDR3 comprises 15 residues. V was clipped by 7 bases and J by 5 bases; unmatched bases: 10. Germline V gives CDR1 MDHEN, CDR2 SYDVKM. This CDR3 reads CASKSLGTANEKLFF. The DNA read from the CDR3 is TGTGCCAGCAAATCACTAGGGACAGCGAATGAAAAA.

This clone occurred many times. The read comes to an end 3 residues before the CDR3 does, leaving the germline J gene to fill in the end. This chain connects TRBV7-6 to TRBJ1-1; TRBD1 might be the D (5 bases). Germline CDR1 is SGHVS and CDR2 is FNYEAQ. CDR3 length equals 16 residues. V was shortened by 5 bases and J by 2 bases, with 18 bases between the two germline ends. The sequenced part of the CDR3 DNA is TGTGCCAGCAGCCCTACACGCGGGGGGGGAAACACTGAA. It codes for CASSPTRGGGNTE. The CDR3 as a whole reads CASSPTRGGGNTEAFF.

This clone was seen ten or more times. The CDR3 here is CSVLQGGNEQFF. Partial CDR3 DNA: TGCAGCGTGCTTCAGGGGGGCAATGAG. V is TRBV29-1 and J is TRBJ2-1, with D tentatively TRBD1 (7 bases). Sequencing ends 3 residues short of the CDR3 end; the germline J gene provides the rest. CDR1 is SQVTM, CDR2 ANQGSEA, per germline. V gave up 6 bases and J gave up 6 bases, with 12 bases separating them. The CDR3 sequence is 12 residues long.